The source of this TCR beta chain is a study of regulatory T cells in long-lasting Graves disease. Study details: Antithyroid drugs had been taken under 3 months by newly diagnosed Graves' patients.

Stated time point: newly diagnosed GD, antithyroid drugs for less than 3 months. Scientists built the TCR library using RNA that was extracted from PBMCs. CDR3 length: 15 amino acids. Germline CDR1 is SGDLS and CDR2 is YYNGEE. The V gene end was trimmed by 4 bases and the J gene end by 10 bases; junction bases not matched to a gene: 9. General study findings and limits: New patients shared about a thousand public clonotypes, fewer than the approximately 3,000 shared by persistent patients.

Of note for this clonotype: The antigen is not known.

Investigators prepared the TCR beta libraries by applying iRepertoire HTBI primers and Arm-PCR of CDR3 regions. TCRdb passed the multiplex PCR reads through MiXCR, listing each CDR3 protein once. The data hold over 500,000 distinct CDR3 sequences, with roughly a sixth observed a single time. The data were also submitted as part of a second study, on T cells in Graves' hyperthyroidism and ophthalmopathy. That source notes: RT-PCR in the first round (using the HTBI primer set) targeted the TCR CDR3. Most thyroid-expanded clonotypes above 0.001 were also found in blood.

This clonotype originated in a man younger than 30 with Graves disease. The chain links TRBV9 to TRBJ2-1; TRBD1 aligns across 12 bases. The sequences come from peripheral blood mononuclear cells (PBMCs), collected at new diagnosis, from a patient treated with antithyroid drugs. The CDR3 spells CASSSRDRGRGEQFF. The CDR3 DNA follows: TGTGCCAGCAGCTCCCGGGACAGGGGGCGCGGAGAGCAGTTCTTC.